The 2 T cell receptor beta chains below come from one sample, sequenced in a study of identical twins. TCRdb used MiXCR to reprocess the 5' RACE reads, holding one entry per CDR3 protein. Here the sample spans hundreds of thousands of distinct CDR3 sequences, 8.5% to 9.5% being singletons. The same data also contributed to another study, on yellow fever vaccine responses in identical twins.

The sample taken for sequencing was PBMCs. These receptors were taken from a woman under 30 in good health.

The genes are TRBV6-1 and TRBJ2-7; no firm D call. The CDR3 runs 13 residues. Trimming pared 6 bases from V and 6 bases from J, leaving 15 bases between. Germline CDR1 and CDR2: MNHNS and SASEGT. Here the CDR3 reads CASRGFMGFEQYF. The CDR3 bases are TGTGCCAGCAGAGGTTTTATGGGATTCGAGCAGTACTTC.

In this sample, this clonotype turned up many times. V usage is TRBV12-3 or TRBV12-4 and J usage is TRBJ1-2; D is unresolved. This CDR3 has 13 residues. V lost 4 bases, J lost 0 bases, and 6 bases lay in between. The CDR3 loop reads CASSSSTNYGYTF. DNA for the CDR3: TGTGCCAGCAGTTCCTCCACTAACTATGGCTACACCTTC.